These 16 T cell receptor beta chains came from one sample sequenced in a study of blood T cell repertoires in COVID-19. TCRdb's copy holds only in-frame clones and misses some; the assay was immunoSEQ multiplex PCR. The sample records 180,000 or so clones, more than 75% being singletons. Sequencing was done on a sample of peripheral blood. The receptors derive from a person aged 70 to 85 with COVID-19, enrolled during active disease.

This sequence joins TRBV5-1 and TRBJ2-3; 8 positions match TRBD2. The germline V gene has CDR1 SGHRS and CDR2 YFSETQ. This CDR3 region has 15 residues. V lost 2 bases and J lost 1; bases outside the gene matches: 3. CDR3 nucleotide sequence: TGCGCCAGCAGCTTCGGTAGCGGGGGCACAGATACGCAGTATTTT. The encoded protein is CASSFGSGGTDTQYF.

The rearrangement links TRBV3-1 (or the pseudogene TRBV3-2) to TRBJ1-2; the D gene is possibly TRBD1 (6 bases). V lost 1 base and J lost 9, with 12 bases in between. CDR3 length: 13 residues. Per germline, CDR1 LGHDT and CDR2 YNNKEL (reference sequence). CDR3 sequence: CASSQGTEDSYTF. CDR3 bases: TGTGCCAGCAGCCAAGGGACAGAAGACAGCTACACCTTC.

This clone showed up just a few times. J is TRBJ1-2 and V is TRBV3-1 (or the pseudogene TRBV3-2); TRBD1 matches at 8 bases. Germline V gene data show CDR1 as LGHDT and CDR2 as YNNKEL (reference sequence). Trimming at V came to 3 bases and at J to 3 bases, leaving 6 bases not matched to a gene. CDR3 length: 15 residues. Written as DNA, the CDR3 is TGTGCCAGCAGCCATCTGGACAGGGAGGACTATGGCTACACCTTC. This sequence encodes CASSHLDREDYGYTF.

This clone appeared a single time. The CDR3 reads CASSYIAGPYEQYF. Written as DNA, the CDR3 is TGTGCCAGCAGTTACATTGCAGGCCCATACGAGCAGTACTTC. The V and J genes are TRBV6-2 or TRBV6-3 and TRBJ2-7; D gene uncertain. CDR3 length equals 14 residues. V was clipped by 2 bases and J by 4 bases, with 12 bases between them. Per germline, CDR1 MNHEY and CDR2 SVGEGT.

This CDR3 reads CASSLSPGEGQPQHF. The CDR3 DNA sequence: TGTGCCAGCAGCTTAAGCCCAGGGGAGGGTCAGCCCCAGCATTTT. The chain combines TRBV7-3 with TRBJ1-5; a weak D match, TRBD1 (6 bases). CDR1 SGHTA and CDR2 FQGTGA come from the germline V gene. With 1 base removed from V and 6 bases from J, the gap between germline ends came to 13 bases. CDR3 length equals 15 residues.

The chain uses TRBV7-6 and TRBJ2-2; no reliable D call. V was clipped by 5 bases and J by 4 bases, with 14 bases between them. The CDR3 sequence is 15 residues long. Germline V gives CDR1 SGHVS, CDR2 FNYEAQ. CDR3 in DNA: TGTGCCAGCAGCCCCCGACACCCGCCCACCGGGGAGCTGTTTTTT. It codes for CASSPRHPPTGELFF. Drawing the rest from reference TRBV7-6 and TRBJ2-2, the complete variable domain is GAGVSQSPRYKVTKRGQDVALRCDPISGHVSLYWYRQALGQGPEFLTYFNYEAQQDKSGLPNDRFSAERPEGSISTLTIQRTEQRDSAMYRCASSPRHPPTGELFFGEGSRLTVL.

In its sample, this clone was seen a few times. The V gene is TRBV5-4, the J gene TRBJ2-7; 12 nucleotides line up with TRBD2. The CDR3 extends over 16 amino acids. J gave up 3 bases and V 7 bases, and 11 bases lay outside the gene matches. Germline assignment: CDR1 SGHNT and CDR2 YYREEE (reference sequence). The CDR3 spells CASAAAPSGGVYEQYF. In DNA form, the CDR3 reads TGTGCCAGCGCCGCTGCTCCTAGCGGGGGGGTCTACGAGCAGTACTTC.

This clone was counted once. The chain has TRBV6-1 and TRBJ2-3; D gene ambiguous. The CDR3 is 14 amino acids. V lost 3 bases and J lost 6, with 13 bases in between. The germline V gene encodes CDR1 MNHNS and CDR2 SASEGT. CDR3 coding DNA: TGTGCCAGCAGTGATCCGATTGAGAGGGATACGCAGTATTTT. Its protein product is CASSDPIERDTQYF.

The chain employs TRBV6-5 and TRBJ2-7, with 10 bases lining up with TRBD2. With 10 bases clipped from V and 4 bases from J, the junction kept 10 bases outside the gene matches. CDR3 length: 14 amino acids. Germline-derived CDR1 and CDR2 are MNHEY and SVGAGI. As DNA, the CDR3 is TGTGCCAATGCCCAAAGCGGGGGGGATTACGAGCAGTACTTC. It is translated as CANAQSGGDYEQYF.

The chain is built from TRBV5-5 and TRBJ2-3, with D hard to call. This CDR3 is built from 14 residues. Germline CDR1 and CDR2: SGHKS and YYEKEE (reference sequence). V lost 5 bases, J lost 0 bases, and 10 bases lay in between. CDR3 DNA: TGTGCCAGCAGAGCCGCTACTAGCACAGATACGCAGTATTTT. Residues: CASRAATSTDTQYF. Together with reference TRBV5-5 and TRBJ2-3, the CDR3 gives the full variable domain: DAGVTQSPTHLIKTRGQQVTLRCSPISGHKSVSWYQQVLGQGPQFIFQYYEKEERGRGNFPDRFSARQFPNYSSELNVNALLLGDSALYLCASRAATSTDTQYFGPGTRLTVL.

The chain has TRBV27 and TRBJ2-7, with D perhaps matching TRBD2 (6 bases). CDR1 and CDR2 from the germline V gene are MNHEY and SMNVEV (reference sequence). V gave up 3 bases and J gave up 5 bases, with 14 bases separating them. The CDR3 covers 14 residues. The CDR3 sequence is CASSFRGVSDEQYF. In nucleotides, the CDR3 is TGTGCCAGCAGTTTCCGCGGGGTGTCGGACGAGCAGTACTTC.

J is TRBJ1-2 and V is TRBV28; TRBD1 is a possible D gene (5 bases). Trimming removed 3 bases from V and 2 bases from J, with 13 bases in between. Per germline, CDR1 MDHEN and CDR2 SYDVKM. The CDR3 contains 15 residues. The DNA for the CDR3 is TGTGCCAGCAGTTTGGTGGAGGGGCTCAACTATGGCTACACCTTC. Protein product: CASSLVEGLNYGYTF.

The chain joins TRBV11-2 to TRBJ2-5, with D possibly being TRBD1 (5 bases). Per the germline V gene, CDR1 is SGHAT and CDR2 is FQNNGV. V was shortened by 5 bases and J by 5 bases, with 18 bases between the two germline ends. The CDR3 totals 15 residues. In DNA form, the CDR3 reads TGTGCCAGCAGCCCGCAGGGTCGGGTTGGGGAGACCCAGTACTTC. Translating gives CASSPQGRVGETQYF.

This chain's CDR3 is CASGNRDSGNTIYF. For the CDR3, the DNA is TGTGCCAGTGGCAACAGGGACTCTGGAAACACCATATATTTT. The chain combines TRBV19 with TRBJ1-3; D possibly corresponds to TRBD1 (6 bases). Germline values: CDR1 LNHDA, CDR2 SQIVND (reference sequence). This CDR3 comprises 14 residues. V lost 8 bases and J lost 0, with 11 bases in between.

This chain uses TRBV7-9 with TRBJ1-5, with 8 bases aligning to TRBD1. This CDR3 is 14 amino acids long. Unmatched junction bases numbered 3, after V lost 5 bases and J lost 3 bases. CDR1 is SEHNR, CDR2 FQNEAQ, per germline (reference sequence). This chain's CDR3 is CASSLGQDNQPQHF. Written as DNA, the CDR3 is TGTGCCAGCAGCCTGGGACAGGACAATCAGCCCCAGCATTTT.

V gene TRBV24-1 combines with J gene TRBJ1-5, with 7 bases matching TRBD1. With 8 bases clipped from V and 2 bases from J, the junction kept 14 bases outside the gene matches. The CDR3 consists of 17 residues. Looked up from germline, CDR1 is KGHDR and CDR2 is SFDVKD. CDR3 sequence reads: CATIQDRRFGRNQPQHF. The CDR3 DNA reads TGTGCCACCATTCAGGACAGGCGATTTGGACGCAATCAGCCCCAGCATTTT.